These 13 T cell receptor beta chains share one sample of origin, sequenced in a study of blood T cells in healthy people across ages. With a J-beta primer mix and a sample-barcoded 5' primer, a second PCR ran about 7 to 11 cycles. TCRdb re-called the 5' RACE reads with MiXCR, one entry per CDR3 protein. The table lists 1,800,000 or so distinct CDR3 sequences, 35% to 50% of them singletons. Sequencing was carried out using blood. Receptors originate from a human donor in good health.

The chain recombines TRBV24-1 with TRBJ2-1; 9 positions agree with TRBD1. There are 15 residues in the CDR3. V shed 3 bases and J 8 bases; nucleotides not matched to a gene: 7. In germline, CDR1 is KGHDR, CDR2 SFDVKD. The DNA of the CDR3 is TGTGCCACCAGTGATCTTTACAGGGGGCGGGATGAGCAGTTCTTC. It translates to CATSDLYRGRDEQFF.

Regarding this clonotype: A read error may account for a junction end that differs from germline. The V gene is TRBV10-2, the J gene TRBJ1-1; D unclear. The CDR3 consists of 14 residues. CDR1 is WSHSY, CDR2 SAAADI, per germline. The CDR3 is CASRESWSSTEAFF. The CDR3 bases are TGCGCCAGCAGGGAGTCATGGAGCTCCACTGAAGCTTTCTTT.

The V call is TRBV19, the J call TRBJ1-5; 8 positions agree with TRBD1. The CDR3 loop spans 15 amino acids. V was clipped by 7 bases and J by 4 bases; unmatched bases: 9. From germline, CDR1 is LNHDA and CDR2 SQIVND (reference sequence). CDR3 sequence (DNA): TGTGCCAGTACCAACGGACAGGGAGAAAATCAGCCCCAGCATTTT. This translates into CASTNGQGENQPQHF.

The rearrangement joins TRBV29-1 to TRBJ1-1; D is unresolved. The CDR3 sequence is 11 residues long. Trimming took 3 bases from V and 5 from J, leaving 7 bases between them. Germline-derived CDR1 and CDR2 are SQVTM and ANQGSEA. The DNA of the CDR3 is TGCAGCGTTGACGGTTTGACTGAAGCTTTCTTT. It yields the protein CSVDGLTEAFF.

The V call is TRBV12-3 or TRBV12-4, the J call TRBJ2-7; D might be TRBD1 or TRBD2, each matching 5 bases. V was cut by 5 bases and J by 6 bases, with 11 bases left in between. CDR3 size: 12 residues. CDR3 in amino acids: CASSRVRGEQYF. As DNA, the CDR3 is TGTGCCAGCAGTCGGGTGAGGGGCGAGCAGTACTTC.

This chain connects TRBV30 to TRBJ1-3; no reliable D call. The V gene lost 4 bases and the J gene lost 4 bases, with 17 bases spanning the gap. Per the germline V gene, CDR1 is GTSNPN and CDR2 is SVGIG (reference sequence). The CDR3 is 15 amino acids. This chain's CDR3 is CAWTPVGVKGNTIYF. The CDR3 DNA reads as TGTGCCTGGACTCCAGTTGGGGTAAAGGGAAACACCATATATTTT.

This clonotype has a handful of counts. This chain uses TRBV12-3 or TRBV12-4 with TRBJ1-1; D is uncertain. The CDR3 extends over 12 amino acids. V lost 10 bases, J lost 7 bases, and 16 bases lay in between. The CDR3 loop is CANRWGNGEAFF. CDR3 DNA sequence: TGTGCCAACCGATGGGGTAACGGTGAAGCTTTCTTT.

In this sample, this clonotype turned up once. The chain links TRBV24-1 to TRBJ1-1; D gene unclear. Trimming shortened V by 3 bases and J by 1 base, and 5 bases separated the two germline ends. The germline V gene encodes CDR1 KGHDR and CDR2 SFDVKD. The CDR3 is 13 residues long. CDR3 amino acids: CATSDPENTEAFF. CDR3 coding DNA: TGTGCCACCAGTGATCCTGAGAACACTGAAGCTTTCTTT.

V is TRBV29-1 and J is TRBJ2-5; D gene uncertain. Germline lookup yields CDR1 SQVTM and CDR2 ANQGSEA. The CDR3 totals 9 residues. This CDR3 reads CTSEETQYF. The CDR3 nucleotides read TGCACTTCTGAAGAGACCCAGTACTTC.

This clonotype has a handful of counts. DNA of the CDR3: TGCAGTGCACTCTCTCATCGGGAAGGAGAGACCCAGTACTTC. The encoded protein is CSALSHREGETQYF. This rearrangement joins TRBV20-1 to TRBJ2-5; tentative D call: TRBD2 (5 bases). The germline V gene has CDR1 DFQATT and CDR2 SNEGSKA (reference sequence). The CDR3 is made up of 14 amino acids. V was clipped by 6 bases and J by 4 bases, with 18 bases between them.

Only a few counts were recorded for this clonotype. V gene TRBV29-1 combines with J gene TRBJ2-4, with no clear D. The tail of the sequence fits TRBJ2-7 better, so the J call may be wrong. Looked up from germline, CDR1 is SQVTM and CDR2 is ANQGSEA. The CDR3 is 14 residues long. The DNA for the CDR3 is TGCAGCGTTGTGGTTCGAAGCCGGGTAGGCGAGCAGTACTTC. Encoded protein: CSVVVRSRVGEQYF.

The chain carries TRBV9 and TRBJ2-1, with no clear D. CDR1 is SGDLS, CDR2 YYNGEE, per germline. V shed 3 bases and J shed 8 bases, with 18 bases lying between them. This CDR3 is built from 15 residues. The CDR3 bases are TGTGCCAGCAGCGGCGGTCCCGAGGAAGGCTATGAGCAGTTCTTC. Translating gives CASSGGPEEGYEQFF.

The chain uses TRBV4-3 and TRBJ1-1; D uncertain. The germline V gene has CDR1 LGHNA and CDR2 YSLEER. CDR3 length: 16 residues. V was clipped by 0 bases and J by 1 base, with 12 bases between them. CDR3 DNA: TGCGCCAGCAGCCAAGAGCCGGGGTGGGAGAACACTGAAGCTTTCTTT. It translates to CASSQEPGWENTEAFF.